The 2 T cell receptor beta chains below all came from one sample that was sequenced in a study of cytomegalovirus exposure and HLA in healthy donors. In the PCR, 60 Vbeta and 13 Jbeta primers were used. TCRdb keeps only in-frame clones here, not all; method: immunoSEQ multiplex PCR. The sample holds around 200,000 clones; over 70% are singletons and the top ten take 3.8%. The source material was PBMCs. Receptors originate from a man aged 50 to 59 in good health and CMV-seronegative.

The rearrangement links TRBV5-6 to TRBJ2-5, with unresolved D. V was trimmed by 1 base and J by 5 bases, leaving 6 bases between them. Germline CDR1 reads SGHDT; CDR2 reads YYEEEE. CDR3 size: 12 residues. The CDR3 nucleotides read TGTGCCAGCAGCTTGATTTCGGAGACCCAGTACTTC. Its translation: CASSLISETQYF.

This clone was detected only a few times. The rearrangement joins TRBV11-2 to TRBJ2-2, with 7 bases lining up with TRBD1. The V gene's germline CDR1 is SGHAT and CDR2 FQNNGV. V shed 7 bases, J shed 8 bases, and the junction held 7 bases outside the gene matches. The CDR3 consists of 13 residues. The CDR3 reads CASTTGARGELFF. Written as DNA, the CDR3 is TGTGCCAGCACAACAGGGGCGAGGGGGGAGCTGTTTTTT. The full variable domain, completed using reference TRBV11-2 and TRBJ2-2, is EAGVAQSPRYKIIEKRQSVAFWCNPISGHATLYWYQQILGQGPKLLIQFQNNGVVDDSQLPKDRFSAERLKGVDSTLKIQPAKLEDSAVYLCASTTGARGELFFGEGSRLTVL.